These 14 T cell receptor beta chains came from one sample sequenced in a study of T cells in Graves' hyperthyroidism and ophthalmopathy. RNA transcripts yielded amplified TCR beta CDR3 regions. Using the HTBI primer set, a first-round RT-PCR was run on the TCR CDR3. A single record per CDR3 protein comes from TCRdb applying MiXCR to the multiplex PCR reads. The table records hundreds of thousands of distinct CDR3 sequences, around 17% of them present only once. Sequencing was carried out using blood. The receptors stem from a woman aged 18-30 years with Graves' hyperthyroidism.

This clonotype was counted many times. CDR3 nucleotide sequence: TGTGCCAGCAGCTCAGCGGGGGGGAGTGAGCAGTTCTTC. As protein: CASSSAGGSEQFF. The J gene is TRBJ2-1, the V gene TRBV6-2 or TRBV6-3, with TRBD2 matching over 10 bases. V lost 6 bases to trimming and J lost 9 bases; unmatched junction nucleotides: 5. Germline V gives CDR1 MNHEY, CDR2 SVGEGT. This CDR3 contains 13 residues.

This clonotype was recorded a few times. The junction differs from germline at one of its ends, possibly a read error. This chain connects TRBV5-5 to TRBJ1-2, with TRBD1 identical over 7 bases. The CDR3 is made up of 18 amino acids. In germline, CDR1 is SGHKS, CDR2 YYEKEE (reference sequence). CDR3 protein: CASSSRAPGTASAYAYTF. CDR3 bases: TGTGCCAGCAGCTCGCGAGCCCCGGGGACAGCATCCGCCTATGCCTACACCTTC.

In its sample, this clonotype was seen a few times. This chain joins TRBV12-3 or TRBV12-4 and TRBJ1-2; no clear D gene. V lost 7 bases and J lost 6, with 15 bases in between. This CDR3 has 13 amino acids. DNA for the CDR3: TGTGCCAGCATTCTCGACCCACGGGATGGCTACACCTTC. Amino acids: CASILDPRDGYTF.

This chain links TRBV5-7 with TRBJ1-1; no reliable D call. TRBV5-7 is an open reading frame, and its role is uncertain. With 0 bases removed from V and 5 bases from J, the gap between germline ends came to 5 bases. CDR3 size: 12 residues. CDR3 in DNA: TGTGCCAGCAGCTTGGCCGTGACTGAAGCTTTCTTT. Protein product: CASSLAVTEAFF.

This sequence joins TRBV27 and TRBJ2-6, with D tentatively TRBD2 (6 bases). CDR3 length equals 17 residues. With 5 bases removed from V and 0 bases from J, the gap between germline ends came to 14 bases. Germline V gene sequence: CDR1 MNHEY, CDR2 SMNVEV (reference sequence). The CDR3 protein is CASSVREALSGANVLTF. The CDR3 DNA is TGTGCCAGCAGTGTCAGGGAGGCCCTCTCTGGGGCCAACGTCCTGACTTTC.

This clonotype was seen a few times. The chain has TRBV10-3 and TRBJ1-2; tentatively, D is TRBD1 (6 bases). Germline V gene lookup returns CDR1 ENHRY and CDR2 SYGVKD. CDR3 length: 14 amino acids. V was trimmed by 7 bases and J by 4 bases, leaving 16 bases between them. DNA of the CDR3: TGTGCCATCACCCATGGGACATCCGGCTATGGCTACACCTTC. Protein product: CAITHGTSGYGYTF.

This clonotype has ten or more counts. The chain is built from TRBV13 and TRBJ2-1, with D unclear. Between the trimmed V and J ends, which lost 0 bases and 4 bases, there was a span of 7 bases. Germline loops: CDR1 PRHDT, CDR2 FYEKMQ (reference sequence). CDR3 length: 14 amino acids. The CDR3 spells CASSLGGNYNEQFF. CDR3 coding DNA: TGTGCCAGCAGCTTAGGCGGCAATTACAATGAGCAGTTCTTC.

This sequence joins TRBV11-2 and TRBJ2-4; no clear D. Germline assignment: CDR1 SGHAT and CDR2 FQNNGV. Trimming removed 1 base from V and 0 bases from J, with 10 bases in between. The CDR3 has 16 residues. CDR3 sequence (DNA): TGTGCCAGCAGCTTAGCCCCCGGGCTAGCCAAAAACATTCAGTACTTC. Translating gives CASSLAPGLAKNIQYF.

J is TRBJ1-5 and V is TRBV4-1, with D hard to call. Looked up from germline, CDR1 is MGHRA and CDR2 is YSYEKL. The CDR3 is 15 residues long. Trimming left V 0 bases short and J 6 bases short, with 12 bases between. This CDR3 is CASSQELWGSQPQHF. CDR3 nucleotide sequence: TGCGCCAGCAGCCAAGAACTGTGGGGAAGTCAGCCCCAGCATTTT.

This clonotype was recorded many times. This chain joins TRBV5-6 and TRBJ2-7; a weak D match, TRBD2 (5 bases). CDR1 is SGHDT and CDR2 is YYEEEE in the germline V gene. V shed 0 bases and J shed 4 bases, with 14 bases lying between them. The CDR3 has 15 residues. Here the CDR3 reads CASSLAGRLMYEQYF. CDR3 in DNA: TGTGCCAGCAGCTTGGCGGGAAGGCTCATGTACGAGCAGTACTTC.

The V gene is TRBV2, the J gene TRBJ1-5; weak D call: TRBD1 (5 bases). CDR3 size: 14 residues. CDR1 and CDR2 (germline): SNHLY, FYNNEI. Trimming took off 6 bases at V and 4 bases at J, with 13 bases between the two ends. The CDR3: CASSRGNGNQPQHF. The CDR3 DNA follows: TGTGCCAGCAGCCGGGGGAATGGGAATCAGCCCCAGCATTTT.

CDR3 region: CASSPVHYEQYF. DNA of the CDR3: TGTGCCAGCAGCCCGGTCCACTACGAGCAGTACTTC. The J gene is TRBJ2-7, the V gene TRBV7-9; D uncertain. The CDR3 is 12 residues long. Germline V gene data show CDR1 as SEHNR and CDR2 as FQNEAQ (reference sequence). The ends were cut back, 5 bases at V and 3 bases at J, with 8 bases in the middle.

This clonotype was seen more than once but under ten times. The rearrangement links TRBV5-1 to TRBJ2-5; D remains unclear. The CDR3 has 14 amino acids. Trimming took off 1 base at V and 0 bases at J, with 7 bases between the two ends. Germline CDR1 SGHRS, CDR2 YFSETQ. CDR3 DNA sequence: TGCGCCAGCAGCTTGAGGCCGGACCAAGAGACCCAGTACTTC. It encodes CASSLRPDQETQYF.

This clonotype appeared a few times. The rearrangement uses TRBV30 and TRBJ2-7, with D hard to call. Germline lookup yields CDR1 GTSNPN and CDR2 SVGIG (reference sequence). The CDR3 is 13 residues long. V lost 4 bases to trimming and J lost 2 bases, with 12 bases between them. Here the CDR3 DNA reads TGTGCCTGGACCCCCTCGAGTCCCTACGAGCAGTACTTC. Translating it yields CAWTPSSPYEQYF.